These 29 T cell receptor beta chains originate from one sample sequenced in a study of T-cell reconstitution after alpha-beta-depleted transplantation in children. TCRbeta library preparation incorporated unique molecular identifiers. MiXCR, run by TCRdb on the PCR reads, gives a single entry per CDR3 protein. The sample includes 330,000 or so distinct CDR3 sequences, around 10% seen only once; the top ten take roughly 7%. Sample: PBMCs, taken before TCRalphabeta/CD19-depleted stem cell transplant. All receptors derive from a boy under two years old with acute myeloid leukemia, due to receive a stem cell transplant.

This clonotype was observed a few times. The rearrangement joins TRBV7-9 to TRBJ2-3, with 8 bases aligning to TRBD1. Germline-derived CDR1 and CDR2 are SEHNR and FQNEAQ (reference sequence). V lost 3 bases, J lost 5 bases, and 4 bases stayed unmatched. This CDR3 region has 14 residues. The CDR3: CASSLGQARDTQYF. As DNA, the CDR3 is TGTGCCAGCAGCTTGGGACAGGCGCGAGATACGCAGTATTTT.

This clonotype was seen at least ten times. The chain links TRBV20-1 to TRBJ1-3, with 7 bases matching TRBD1. Germline V lookup: CDR1 DFQATT, CDR2 SNEGSKA (reference sequence). The V segment lost 2 bases and the J segment 2 bases; nucleotides outside the gene matches: 3. This CDR3 contains 14 residues. In nucleotides, the CDR3 is TGCAGTGCTAGACGACAGGGAGCTGGAAACACCATATATTTT. The encoded protein is CSARRQGAGNTIYF.

This clonotype was detected many times. Here the CDR3 reads CASSQGGLSSVGTEAFF. The CDR3 DNA sequence: TGCGCCAGCAGCCAAGGAGGATTGAGCAGCGTGGGCACTGAAGCTTTCTTT. This chain joins TRBV4-3 and TRBJ1-1, with no clear D. The CDR3 length is 17 residues. The germline V and J ends were trimmed by 1 base and 4 bases, with 19 bases remaining between them. Per germline, CDR1 LGHNA and CDR2 YSLEER.

This clonotype showed up many times. This sequence joins TRBV9 and TRBJ2-3; tentatively, D is TRBD1 (6 bases). This CDR3 has 15 residues. The germline V gene has CDR1 SGDLS and CDR2 YYNGEE. Trimming removed 2 bases at V and 2 bases at J, with 12 bases between. The CDR3 coding sequence is TGTGCCAGCAGCGTCTCCAGGGGTTACACAGATACGCAGTATTTT. It codes for CASSVSRGYTDTQYF.

The CDR3 is CSVEEAYDEQFF. CDR3 bases: TGCAGCGTTGAAGAGGCTTACGATGAGCAGTTCTTC. The rearrangement links TRBV29-1 to TRBJ2-1; D gene uncertain. The ends were cut back, 0 bases at V and 8 bases at J, with 8 bases in the middle. Germline CDR1 reads SQVTM; CDR2 reads ANQGSEA. The length of the CDR3 is 12 residues.

This clonotype has ten or more counts. The J gene is TRBJ2-7, the V gene TRBV11-3; 7 bases map to TRBD2. Trimming cost V 5 bases and J 2 bases; bases outside gene matches: 12. Germline CDR1 SGHNT, CDR2 YENEEA. CDR3 length: 16 residues. CDR3 DNA: TGTGCCAGCAGCGTAGGACTTAGCGGGCCCACCTACGAGCAGTACTTC. This gives the protein CASSVGLSGPTYEQYF.

In its sample, this clonotype was seen a few times. The gene calls are TRBV28 and TRBJ2-5; TRBD1 is a possible D gene (6 bases). V lost 0 bases to trimming and J lost 5 bases, with 10 bases between them. Germline loops: CDR1 MDHEN, CDR2 SYDVKM. This CDR3 has 14 amino acids. The CDR3 reads CASSLWGTKETQYF. CDR3 coding DNA: TGTGCCAGCAGTTTATGGGGGACAAAGGAGACCCAGTACTTC. Looking up the rest from reference TRBV28 and TRBJ2-5 gives the full variable domain: DVKVTQSSRYLVKRTGEKVFLECVQDMDHENMFWYRQDPGLGLRLIYFSYDVKMKEKGDIPEGYSVSREKKERFSLILESASTNQTSMYLCASSLWGTKETQYFGPGTRLLVL.

This clonotype was counted ten times or more. The J gene is TRBJ1-6, the V gene TRBV20-1; D unclear. Germline V CDR1 and CDR2: DFQATT, SNEGSKA (reference sequence). The V end was cut by 3 bases, the J end by 2 bases, with 11 bases between. The CDR3 spans 15 residues. The CDR3 nucleotides are TGCAGTGCTAGTGGAGTATTCACCTATAATTCACCCCTCCACTTT. It translates to CSASGVFTYNSPLHF.

This clonotype showed up many times. This chain joins TRBV27 and TRBJ2-2; TRBD1 aligns across 9 bases. The V gene end was trimmed by 8 bases and the J gene end by 2 bases; junction bases not matched to a gene: 9. The V gene's germline CDR1 is MNHEY and CDR2 SMNVEV (reference sequence). This CDR3 has 16 amino acids. The CDR3 sequence: CASSPGTGLNTGELFF. CDR3 sequence (DNA): TGTGCCAGCTCTCCCGGGACAGGGCTTAACACCGGGGAGCTGTTTTTT.

The sample holds many counts of this clonotype. The chain joins TRBV7-2 to TRBJ2-3, with 8 bases aligning to TRBD2. V shed 1 base, J shed 0 bases, and the junction held 6 bases outside the gene matches. Germline CDR1 and CDR2: SGHTA and FQGNSA. This CDR3 contains 17 residues. The CDR3 here is CASSLGLAGSSTDTQYF. The CDR3 nucleotides read TGTGCCAGCAGCTTAGGGTTAGCGGGAAGTAGCACAGATACGCAGTATTTT.

This clonotype was seen at least ten times. The chain recombines TRBV28 with TRBJ1-6; no definite D call. V lost 6 bases and J 4 bases, leaving 7 bases between the germline ends. CDR1 is MDHEN and CDR2 is SYDVKM in the germline V gene. The CDR3 covers 13 residues. In nucleotides, the CDR3 is TGTGCCAGCAGAGACACTTATAATTCACCCCTCCACTTT. Its protein product is CASRDTYNSPLHF.

The V and J genes are TRBV28 and TRBJ2-7, with a weak D call TRBD2 (5 bases). Germline V gene data show CDR1 as MDHEN and CDR2 as SYDVKM. The ends were cut back, 7 bases at V and 1 base at J, with 14 bases in the middle. CDR3 size: 14 residues. CDR3: CASIWRKTSYEQYF. DNA for the CDR3: TGTGCCAGCATTTGGAGGAAGACGTCCTACGAGCAGTACTTC.

This clonotype was counted only a few times. The CDR3 sequence: CASSGLAVYNEQFF. The CDR3 DNA reads TGTGCCAGCAGTGGACTAGCGGTATACAATGAGCAGTTCTTC. This chain joins TRBV6-1 and TRBJ2-1; 9 bases fit TRBD2. CDR1 and CDR2 (germline): MNHNS, SASEGT. The CDR3 consists of 14 residues. With V trimmed by 4 bases and J by 4 bases, 2 bases remained unmatched.

In this sample, this clonotype turned up many times. V usage is TRBV14 and J usage is TRBJ1-1; possibly TRBD1 for D (6 bases). This CDR3 is 14 amino acids long. The germline gives CDR1 SGHDN, CDR2 FVKESK. Trimming stripped 4 bases from V and 4 bases from J, with 13 bases between. Written as DNA, the CDR3 is TGTGCCAGCAGCCGAAGAATGGACAGCACTGAAGCTTTCTTT. It translates to CASSRRMDSTEAFF.

At least ten counts were recorded for this clonotype. V usage is TRBV12-3 or TRBV12-4 and J usage is TRBJ1-1; D ambiguous. V was trimmed by 5 bases and J by 0 bases, leaving 10 bases between them. This CDR3 has 14 amino acids. The CDR3 DNA sequence: TGTGCCAGCAGTATCAGTAGGATGAACACTGAAGCTTTCTTT. Translating it yields CASSISRMNTEAFF.

At least ten counts were recorded for this clonotype. The rearrangement uses TRBV5-1 and TRBJ2-7, with D maybe TRBD2 (6 bases). Germline CDR1 is SGHRS and CDR2 is YFSETQ. This CDR3 has 15 residues. V shed 6 bases and J shed 3 bases, with 19 bases lying between them. CDR3: CASNLEEGSGYEQYF. The CDR3 DNA reads TGCGCCAGCAACCTCGAGGAGGGGTCAGGCTACGAGCAGTACTTC.

This clonotype was seen many times. The chain combines TRBV20-1 with TRBJ2-5; D might be TRBD1 or TRBD2, each matching 5 bases. Germline loops: CDR1 DFQATT, CDR2 SNEGSKA (reference sequence). The ends were cut back, 4 bases at V and 1 base at J, with 10 bases in the middle. The CDR3 extends over 13 amino acids. CDR3 amino acids: CSATAGSQETQYF. In DNA, the CDR3 is TGCAGTGCTACAGCAGGGAGCCAAGAGACCCAGTACTTC.

The sample holds many counts of this clonotype. The CDR3 loop reads CASSDWLNTGELFF. In DNA, the CDR3 is TGTGCCAGCAGTGACTGGCTGAACACCGGGGAGCTGTTTTTT. J is TRBJ2-2 and V is TRBV6-4, with D hard to call. This CDR3 is 14 amino acids long. Germline CDR1 MRHNA, CDR2 SNTAGT. V gave up 1 base and J gave up 1 base, with 4 bases separating them.

This clonotype was counted ten times or more. V usage is TRBV27 and J usage is TRBJ2-4; D tentatively fits TRBD1 or TRBD2 (6 bases each). Germline CDR1 reads MNHEY; CDR2 reads SMNVEV (reference sequence). The V end lost 8 bases, the J end lost 5 bases, and 16 bases lay between the germline ends. This CDR3 is 14 amino acids long. CDR3 in amino acids: CASRQGGRQNIQYF. The CDR3 DNA reads as TGTGCCAGCCGTCAAGGGGGGAGGCAAAACATTCAGTACTTC.

This clonotype was recorded at least ten times. This sequence joins TRBV25-1 and TRBJ1-2, with a weak D call TRBD1 (5 bases). From germline, CDR1 is MGHDK and CDR2 SYGVNS. Trimming removed 2 bases at V and 5 bases at J, with 15 bases between. The length of the CDR3 is 15 residues. The CDR3 loop is CASSEPSGTGYGYTF. In nucleotides, the CDR3 is TGTGCCAGCAGTGAACCCTCCGGGACGGGGTATGGCTACACCTTC.

J is TRBJ1-2 and V is TRBV28; unclear D gene. V lost 6 bases to trimming and J lost 4 bases, with 3 bases between them. This CDR3 contains 10 residues. Germline V CDR1 and CDR2: MDHEN, SYDVKM. CDR3 nucleotides: TGTGCCAGCAGGTCCTATGGCTACACCTTC. Its translation is CASRSYGYTF.

This clonotype was recorded once. Possible read error: a much larger clone is one base away. V and J are TRBV24-1 and TRBJ2-7, with 7 positions matching TRBD1. This CDR3 region has 15 residues. The junction had 4 bases not matched to a gene; V was cut back by 3 bases and J by 0 bases. From germline, CDR1 is KGHDR and CDR2 SFDVKD. The CDR3 coding sequence is TGTGCCACCAGTGATAAGGGACAGCGCTCCTACGAGCAGTACTTC. Protein product: CATSDKGQRSYEQYF.

The gene calls are TRBV28 and TRBJ2-7; D remains unclear. CDR1 and CDR2 (germline): MDHEN, SYDVKM. CDR3 length equals 12 residues. V lost 5 bases and J 6 bases, leaving 11 bases between the germline ends. The DNA for the CDR3 is TGTGCCAGCAGTGGCCTATTCCCCGAGCAGTACTTC. Translating gives CASSGLFPEQYF.

This clonotype came up many times. The gene calls are TRBV28 and TRBJ2-5; unclear D gene. The CDR3 extends over 15 amino acids. Germline values: CDR1 MDHEN, CDR2 SYDVKM. V was shortened by 5 bases and J by 3 bases, with 16 bases between the two germline ends. Written as DNA, the CDR3 is TGTGCCAGCAGTCTTCTGGGTTTACTCAAAGAGACCCAGTACTTC. This translates into CASSLLGLLKETQYF.

In this sample, this clonotype turned up many times. The J gene is TRBJ1-1, the V gene TRBV18; D perhaps matches TRBD1 (5 bases). Trimming cost V 3 bases and J 6 bases, with 17 bases left between them. The CDR3 is 15 amino acids. CDR1 and CDR2 from the germline V gene are KGHSH and LQKENI. Here the CDR3 reads CASSPNQGRESEAFF. Written as DNA, the CDR3 is TGTGCCAGCTCACCTAACCAGGGCAGGGAGTCTGAAGCTTTCTTT.

The rearrangement uses TRBV12-3 or TRBV12-4 and TRBJ2-5, with TRBD2 matching over 9 bases. CDR3 length: 15 amino acids. Trimming cost V 2 bases and J 5 bases; bases outside gene matches: 6. This chain's CDR3 is CASSLQGGRAETQYF. CDR3 sequence (DNA): TGTGCCAGCAGTTTACAGGGCGGGAGGGCCGAGACCCAGTACTTC.

This clonotype was recorded at least ten times. The chain couples TRBV12-3 or TRBV12-4 to TRBJ2-4; no clear D gene. CDR3 length: 13 residues. V lost 3 bases to trimming and J lost 5 bases, with 8 bases between them. In DNA, the CDR3 is TGTGCCAGCAGTTTGTACTTGGAAAACATTCAGTACTTC. This codes for CASSLYLENIQYF.

This clonotype was picked up many times. The chain carries TRBV5-5 and TRBJ2-1; D is undetermined. Trimming cost V 0 bases and J 1 base, with 11 bases left between them. The CDR3 is 16 residues long. The germline V gene encodes CDR1 SGHKS and CDR2 YYEKEE (reference sequence). The CDR3 loop is CASSLAGRSSYNEQFF. CDR3 sequence (DNA): TGTGCCAGCAGCTTGGCCGGCAGGTCGTCCTACAATGAGCAGTTCTTC.

This clonotype was seen ten or more times. The rearrangement links TRBV4-2 to TRBJ2-5, with D possibly matching TRBD1 (5 bases). The CDR3 is 15 amino acids. V was cut by 1 base and J by 3 bases, with 12 bases left in between. CDR1 is LGHNA, CDR2 YNFKEQ, per germline. The CDR3, as DNA: TGTGCCAGCAGCCAAGGGGCCGCGACAGAAGAGACCCAGTACTTC. As protein: CASSQGAATEETQYF.